The 4 T cell receptor beta chains given below trace back to one sample, sequenced in a study of Tregs in tolerant kidney transplant recipients. Generated by immunoSEQ multiplex PCR, the TCRdb table keeps only in-frame clones and is missing some. The sample consists of about 110,000 clones, 85% to 90% of them appearing once. The sample here was CD4+ T cells from blood, taken before the transplant. These receptor sequences come from a human donor who received a combined kidney and bone marrow transplant.

This clone was seen more than once but under ten times. The V gene is TRBV7-2, the J gene TRBJ1-4; a weak D match, TRBD1 (5 bases). From germline, CDR1 is SGHTA and CDR2 FQGNSA. This CDR3 region has 13 residues. Trimming took off 5 bases at V and 8 bases at J, with 12 bases between the two ends. CDR3 residues: CASSPRAGEKLFF. The CDR3 bases are TGTGCCAGCAGCCCAAGGGCAGGGGAAAAACTGTTTTTT.

This chain connects TRBV5-1 to TRBJ1-5, with 11 bases fitting TRBD1. CDR3 length: 16 amino acids. The germline gives CDR1 SGHRS, CDR2 YFSETQ. V trimming: 2 bases; J trimming: 6 bases; junction bases outside the gene matches: 7. The CDR3 protein is CASSLVGQGVPQPQHF. DNA of the CDR3: TGCGCCAGCAGCTTAGTGGGACAGGGGGTCCCTCAGCCCCAGCATTTT.

This chain joins TRBV21-1 and TRBJ2-1; the table's D call TRBD2 went unverified against the DNA. TRBV21-1 is a pseudogene locus. The length of the CDR3 is 16 residues. CDR3 sequence (DNA): TGTGCCAGCAGCTGTAGCGGGGGGCGGGCCTACAATGAGCAGTTCTTC. It yields the protein CASSCSGGRAYNEQFF.

The chain employs TRBV5-5 and TRBJ1-1; D is unclear. With 4 bases removed from V and 5 bases from J, the gap between germline ends came to 18 bases. Germline-derived CDR1 and CDR2 are SGHKS and YYEKEE (reference sequence). This CDR3 region has 15 residues. The CDR3 bases are TGTGCCAGCAGCCCGGAGGCAGTTTTGTTTACTGAAGCTTTCTTT. Encoded protein: CASSPEAVLFTEAFF. Complete variable domain (other parts from reference TRBV5-5 and TRBJ1-1): DAGVTQSPTHLIKTRGQQVTLRCSPISGHKSVSWYQQVLGQGPQFIFQYYEKEERGRGNFPDRFSARQFPNYSSELNVNALLLGDSALYLCASSPEAVLFTEAFFGQGTRLTVV.